This is a list of T cell receptor beta chains from one sample in a study of OX40 agonist ivuxolimab in advanced cancers. Clones were sequenced by immunoSEQ multiplex PCR, and TCRdb holds only the in-frame ones, with some missing. The sample holds tens of thousands of clones, roughly 87% seen once. The source was CD4+ or CD8+ T cells sorted from blood, collected in a trial of the OX40 agonist ivuxolimab. These receptors were taken from an adult with an advanced solid tumor such as melanoma, head and neck, liver or kidney cancer. CDR3s include the opening cysteine and the closing phenylalanine or tryptophan. The order of the fields is clone size, V gene, J gene, D gene, CDR3 DNA, CDR3 protein. The D gene is left open where the match is weak. For some rows the clone size is stated as once, few or many, or as a class when expanded; others skip it.

NA,TRBV9,TRBJ2-1,TRBD1,TGTGCCAGCAGCCCCCGTCGGGCGACAGGGGGCATTGAGCAGTTCTTC,CASSPRRATGGIEQFF
NA,TRBV19,TRBJ2-1,TRBD2,TGTGCCAGTAGTCTTTCTAGCGGGGGGTTTAACAATGAGCAGTTCTTC,CASSLSSGGFNNEQFF
NA,TRBV9,TRBJ2-5,NA,TGTGCCAGCAGCGTAGGTACAGGGTTGGGAGAGACCCAGTACTTC,CASSVGTGLGETQYF
NA,TRBV10-2,TRBJ2-5,NA,TGCGCCAGCAGGTGGGGTGAGCAAGGCCAAGAGACCCAGTACTTC,CASRWGEQGQETQYF
NA,TRBV19,TRBJ1-2,NA,TGTGCCAGTAGTTCCGCCGGGGGGGCTAACTATGGCTACACCTTC,CASSSAGGANYGYTF
once,TRBV28,TRBJ1-5,TRBD1,TGTGCCAGCACCACGGGACAGGGAAGCGATCAGCCCCAGCATTTT,CASTTGQGSDQPQHF
NA,TRBV5-6,TRBJ2-2,NA,TGTGCCAGCAGCCTATTTAGCCCCGGGGAGCTGTTTTTT,CASSLFSPGELFF
NA,TRBV4-1,TRBJ1-4,NA,TGCGCCAGCAGCCCGGACCTCGGGTTAATGGGGGGTAATGAAAAACTGTTTTTT,CASSPDLGLMGGNEKLFF
NA,TRBV5-1,TRBJ2-7,NA,TGCGCCAGCAGCTTGGGCATAGAACTCTACGAGCAGTACTTC,CASSLGIELYEQYF
NA,TRBV28,TRBJ2-7,NA,TGTGCCAGCAGTTCGCAGGGGGAGGGATCCTACGAGCAGTACTTC,CASSSQGEGSYEQYF
NA,TRBV2,TRBJ2-5,NA,TGTGCCAGCAGTGGCTCCGGCGAGACCCAGTACTTC,CASSGSGETQYF
NA,TRBV19,TRBJ2-7,NA,TGTGCCAGTAGTACAGACACGACCTACGAGCAGTACTTC,CASSTDTTYEQYF
once,TRBV7-9,TRBJ1-3,TRBD1,TGTGCCAGCAGCTTTTCCCTGACAGGGGGGAGAAACACCATATATTTT,CASSFSLTGGRNTIYF